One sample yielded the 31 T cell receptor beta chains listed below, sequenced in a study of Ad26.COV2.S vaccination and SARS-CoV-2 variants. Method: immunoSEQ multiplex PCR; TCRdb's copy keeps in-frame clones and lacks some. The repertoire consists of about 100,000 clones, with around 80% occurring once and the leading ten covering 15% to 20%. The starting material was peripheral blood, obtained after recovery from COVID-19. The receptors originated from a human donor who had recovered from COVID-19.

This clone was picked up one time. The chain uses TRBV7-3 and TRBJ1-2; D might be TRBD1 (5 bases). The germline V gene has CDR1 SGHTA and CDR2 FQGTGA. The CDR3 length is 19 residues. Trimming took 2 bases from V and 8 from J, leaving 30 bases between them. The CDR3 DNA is TGTGCCAGCAGCTTAGATTCTGTGGGGGGAATGGCCCAGGAGAAAGGCTACACCTTC. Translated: CASSLDSVGGMAQEKGYTF. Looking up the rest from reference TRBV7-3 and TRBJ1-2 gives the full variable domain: GAGVSQTPSNKVTEKGKYVELRCDPISGHTALYWYRQSLGQGPEFLIYFQGTGAADDSGLPNDRFFAVRPEGSVSTLKIQRTERGDSAVYLCASSLDSVGGMAQEKGYTFGSGTRLTVV.

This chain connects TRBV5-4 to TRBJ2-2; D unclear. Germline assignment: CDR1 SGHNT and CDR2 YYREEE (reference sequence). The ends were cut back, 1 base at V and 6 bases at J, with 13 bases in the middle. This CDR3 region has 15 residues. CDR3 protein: CASSLQAKKPGELFF. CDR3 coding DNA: TGTGCCAGCAGCTTGCAGGCGAAAAAACCCGGGGAGCTGTTTTTT.

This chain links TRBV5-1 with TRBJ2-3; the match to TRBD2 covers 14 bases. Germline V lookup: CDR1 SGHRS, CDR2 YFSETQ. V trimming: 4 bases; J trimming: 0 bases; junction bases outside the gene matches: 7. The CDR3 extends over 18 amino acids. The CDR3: CASSPGTSGGVSTDTQYF. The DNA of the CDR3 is TGCGCCAGCAGCCCCGGGACTAGCGGGGGAGTTAGCACAGATACGCAGTATTTT.

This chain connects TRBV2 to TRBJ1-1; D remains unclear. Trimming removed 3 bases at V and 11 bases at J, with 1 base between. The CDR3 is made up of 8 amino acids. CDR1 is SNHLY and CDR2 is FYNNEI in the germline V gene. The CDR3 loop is CASSEAFF. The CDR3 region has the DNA TGTGCCAGCAGTGAGGCTTTCTTT.

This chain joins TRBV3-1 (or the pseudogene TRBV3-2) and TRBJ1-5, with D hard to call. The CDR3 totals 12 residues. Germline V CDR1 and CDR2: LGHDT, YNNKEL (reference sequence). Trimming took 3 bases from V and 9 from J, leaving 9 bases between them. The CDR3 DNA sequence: TGTGCCAGCAGCCAGGGTGAGGGGCCCCAGCATTTT. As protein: CASSQGEGPQHF.

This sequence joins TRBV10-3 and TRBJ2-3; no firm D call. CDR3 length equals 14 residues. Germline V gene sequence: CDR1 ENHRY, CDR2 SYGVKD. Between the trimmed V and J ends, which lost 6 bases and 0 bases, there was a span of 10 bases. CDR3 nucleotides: TGTGCCATCAGCCCCTCCTTAAGCACAGATACGCAGTATTTT. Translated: CAISPSLSTDTQYF.

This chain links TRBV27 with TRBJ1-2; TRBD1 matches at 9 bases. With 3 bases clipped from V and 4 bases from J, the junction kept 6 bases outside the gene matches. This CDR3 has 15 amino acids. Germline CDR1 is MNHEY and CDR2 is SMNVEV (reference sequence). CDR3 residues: CASSFSGQGFYGYTF. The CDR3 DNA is TGTGCCAGCAGTTTTTCCGGACAGGGGTTCTATGGCTACACCTTC.

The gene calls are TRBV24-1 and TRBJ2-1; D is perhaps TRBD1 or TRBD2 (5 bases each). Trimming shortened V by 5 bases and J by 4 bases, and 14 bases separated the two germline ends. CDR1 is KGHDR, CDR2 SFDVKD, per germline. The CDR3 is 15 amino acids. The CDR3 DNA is TGTGCCACCAGTGGATATGGGGGTGGGTACAATGAGCAGTTCTTC. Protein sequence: CATSGYGGGYNEQFF.

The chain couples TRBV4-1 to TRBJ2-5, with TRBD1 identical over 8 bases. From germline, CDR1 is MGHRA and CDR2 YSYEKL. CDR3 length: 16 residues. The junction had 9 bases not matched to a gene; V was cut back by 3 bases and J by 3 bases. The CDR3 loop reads CASSHRTGNRKETQYF. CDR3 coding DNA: TGCGCCAGCAGCCATAGGACAGGGAACAGAAAAGAGACCCAGTACTTC.

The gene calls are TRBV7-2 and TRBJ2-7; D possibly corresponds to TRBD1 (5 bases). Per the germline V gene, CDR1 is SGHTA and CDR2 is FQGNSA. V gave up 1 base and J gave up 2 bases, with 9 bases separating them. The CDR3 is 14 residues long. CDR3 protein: CASSLGKGPYEQYF. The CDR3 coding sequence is TGTGCCAGCAGCTTAGGAAAGGGGCCCTACGAGCAGTACTTC.

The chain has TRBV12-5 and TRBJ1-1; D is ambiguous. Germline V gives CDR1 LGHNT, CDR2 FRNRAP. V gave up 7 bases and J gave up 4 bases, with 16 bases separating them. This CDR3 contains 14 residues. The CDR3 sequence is CASALWGVGTEAFF. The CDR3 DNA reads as TGTGCTAGTGCCTTGTGGGGAGTCGGCACTGAAGCTTTCTTT.

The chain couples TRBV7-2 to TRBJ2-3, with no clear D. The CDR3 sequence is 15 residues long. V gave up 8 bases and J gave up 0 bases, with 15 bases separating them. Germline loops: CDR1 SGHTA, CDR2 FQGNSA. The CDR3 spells CASHLGGASTDTQYF. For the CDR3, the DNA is TGTGCCAGCCACCTTGGTGGAGCTAGCACAGATACGCAGTATTTT.

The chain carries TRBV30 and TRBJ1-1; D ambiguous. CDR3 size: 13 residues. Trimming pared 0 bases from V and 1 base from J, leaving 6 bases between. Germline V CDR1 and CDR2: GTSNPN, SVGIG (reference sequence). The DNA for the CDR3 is TGTGCCTGGAGTGTAATGGCGAACACTGAAGCTTTCTTT. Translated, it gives CAWSVMANTEAFF.

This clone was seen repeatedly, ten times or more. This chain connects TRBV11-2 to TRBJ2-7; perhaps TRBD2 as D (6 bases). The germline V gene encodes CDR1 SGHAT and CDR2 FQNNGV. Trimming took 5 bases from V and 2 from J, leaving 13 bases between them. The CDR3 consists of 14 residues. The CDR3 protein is CASSGGIAPYEQYF. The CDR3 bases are TGTGCCAGCAGCGGAGGGATCGCCCCCTACGAGCAGTACTTC.

CDR3 amino acids: CASSLGPAGGYTDTQYF. DNA for the CDR3: TGTGCCAGCAGCTTAGGCCCAGCGGGGGGGTACACAGATACGCAGTATTTT. This chain links TRBV7-6 with TRBJ2-3, with TRBD2 identical over 10 bases. J was trimmed by 2 bases and V by 1 base; bases with no gene match: 6. The germline gives CDR1 SGHVS, CDR2 FNYEAQ. The CDR3 has 17 residues.

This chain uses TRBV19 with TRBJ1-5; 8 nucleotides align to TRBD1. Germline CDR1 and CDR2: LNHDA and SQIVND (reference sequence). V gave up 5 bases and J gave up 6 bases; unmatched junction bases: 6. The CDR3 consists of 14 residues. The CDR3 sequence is CASSDAGGSQPQHF. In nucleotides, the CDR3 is TGTGCCAGTAGTGATGCAGGGGGCAGTCAGCCCCAGCATTTT.

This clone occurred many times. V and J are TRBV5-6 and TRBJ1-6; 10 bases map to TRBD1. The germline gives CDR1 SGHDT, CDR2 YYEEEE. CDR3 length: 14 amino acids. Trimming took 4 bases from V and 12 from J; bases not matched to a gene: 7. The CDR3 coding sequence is TGTGCCAGCAGCCCCGGGACAGGGGAAAGACCCCTCCACTTT. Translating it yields CASSPGTGERPLHF.

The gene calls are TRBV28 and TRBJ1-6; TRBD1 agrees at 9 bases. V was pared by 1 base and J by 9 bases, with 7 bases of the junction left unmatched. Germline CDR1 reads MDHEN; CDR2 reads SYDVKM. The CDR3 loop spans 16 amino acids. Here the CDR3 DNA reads TGTGCCAGCAGTTTATTCATACAGGGGGCAAGTTCACCCCTCCACTTT. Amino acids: CASSLFIQGASSPLHF.

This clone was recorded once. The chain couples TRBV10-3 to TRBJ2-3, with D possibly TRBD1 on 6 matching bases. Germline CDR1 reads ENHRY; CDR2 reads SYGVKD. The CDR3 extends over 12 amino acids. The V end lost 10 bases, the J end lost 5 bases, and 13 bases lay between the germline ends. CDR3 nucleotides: TGTGCCACCCAAAAAGGGGGAGATACGCAGTATTTT. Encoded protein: CATQKGGDTQYF.

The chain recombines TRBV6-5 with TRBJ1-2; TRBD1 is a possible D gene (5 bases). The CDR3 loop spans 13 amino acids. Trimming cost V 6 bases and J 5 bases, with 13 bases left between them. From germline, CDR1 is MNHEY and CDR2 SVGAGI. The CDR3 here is CASRPTEHYGYTF. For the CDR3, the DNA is TGTGCCAGCAGGCCGACAGAGCATTATGGCTACACCTTC.

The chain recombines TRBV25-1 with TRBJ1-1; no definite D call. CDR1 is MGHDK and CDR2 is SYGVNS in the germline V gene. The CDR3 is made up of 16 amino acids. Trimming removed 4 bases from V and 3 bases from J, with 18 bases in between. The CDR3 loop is CASSAGLLGGDTEAFF. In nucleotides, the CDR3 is TGTGCCAGCAGTGCAGGCTTACTTGGAGGCGACACTGAAGCTTTCTTT.

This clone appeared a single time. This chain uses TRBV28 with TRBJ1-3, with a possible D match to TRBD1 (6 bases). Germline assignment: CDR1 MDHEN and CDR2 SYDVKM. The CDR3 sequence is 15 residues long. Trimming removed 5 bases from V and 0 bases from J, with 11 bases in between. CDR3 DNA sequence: TGTGCCAGCAGTCGTACAGGGAGCTCTGGAAACACCATATATTTT. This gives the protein CASSRTGSSGNTIYF.

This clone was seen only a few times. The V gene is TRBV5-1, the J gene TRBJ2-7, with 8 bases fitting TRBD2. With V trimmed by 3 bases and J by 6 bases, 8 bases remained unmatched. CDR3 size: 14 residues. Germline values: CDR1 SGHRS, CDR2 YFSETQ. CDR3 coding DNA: TGCGCCAGCAGCTGGGCGGGGGGCCAAGGCGAGCAGTACTTC. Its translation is CASSWAGGQGEQYF.

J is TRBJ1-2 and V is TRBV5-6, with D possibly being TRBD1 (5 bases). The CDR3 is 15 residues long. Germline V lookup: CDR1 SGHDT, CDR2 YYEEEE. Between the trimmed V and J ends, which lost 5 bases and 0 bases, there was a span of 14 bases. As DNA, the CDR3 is TGTGCCAGCAGGCTGACAGTCAGCCCTAACTATGGCTACACCTTC. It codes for CASRLTVSPNYGYTF.

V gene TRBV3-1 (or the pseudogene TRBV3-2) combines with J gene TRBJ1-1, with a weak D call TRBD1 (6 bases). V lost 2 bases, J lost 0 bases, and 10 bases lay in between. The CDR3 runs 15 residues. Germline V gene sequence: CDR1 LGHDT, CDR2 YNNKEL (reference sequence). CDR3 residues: CASSQQGGVNTEAFF. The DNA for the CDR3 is TGTGCCAGCAGCCAACAAGGGGGTGTGAACACTGAAGCTTTCTTT.

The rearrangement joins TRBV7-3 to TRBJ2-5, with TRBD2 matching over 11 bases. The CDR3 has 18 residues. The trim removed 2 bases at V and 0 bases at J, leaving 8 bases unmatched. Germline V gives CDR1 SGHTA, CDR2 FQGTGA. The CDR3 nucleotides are TGTGCCAGCAGCTTACTGCCGCTAGCGGGGGGAAACCAAGAGACCCAGTACTTC. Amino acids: CASSLLPLAGGNQETQYF.

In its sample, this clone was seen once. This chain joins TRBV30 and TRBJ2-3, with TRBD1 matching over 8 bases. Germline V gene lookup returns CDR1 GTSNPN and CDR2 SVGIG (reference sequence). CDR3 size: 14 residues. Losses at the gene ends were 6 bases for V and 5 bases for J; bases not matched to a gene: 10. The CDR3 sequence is CACIPWTGLDTQYF. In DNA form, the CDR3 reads TGTGCCTGCATCCCCTGGACAGGGCTAGATACGCAGTATTTT.

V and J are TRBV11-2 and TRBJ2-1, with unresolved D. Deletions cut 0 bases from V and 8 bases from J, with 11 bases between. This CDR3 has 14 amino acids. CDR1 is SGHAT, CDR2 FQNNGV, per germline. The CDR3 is CASSLDLNADEQFF. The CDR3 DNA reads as TGTGCCAGCAGCTTAGATTTAAACGCGGATGAGCAGTTCTTC.

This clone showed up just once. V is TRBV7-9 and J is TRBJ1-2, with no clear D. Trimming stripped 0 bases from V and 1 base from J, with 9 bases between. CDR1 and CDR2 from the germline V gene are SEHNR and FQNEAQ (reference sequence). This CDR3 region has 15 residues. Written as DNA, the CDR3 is TGTGCCAGCAGCTTAGCCCTCACGGTTAACTATGGCTACACCTTC. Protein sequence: CASSLALTVNYGYTF.

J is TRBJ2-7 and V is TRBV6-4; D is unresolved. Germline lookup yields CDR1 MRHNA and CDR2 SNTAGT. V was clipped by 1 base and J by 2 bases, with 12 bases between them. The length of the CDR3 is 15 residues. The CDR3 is CASSDWQVFTYEQYF. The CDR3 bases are TGTGCCAGCAGTGACTGGCAAGTCTTTACCTACGAGCAGTACTTC.

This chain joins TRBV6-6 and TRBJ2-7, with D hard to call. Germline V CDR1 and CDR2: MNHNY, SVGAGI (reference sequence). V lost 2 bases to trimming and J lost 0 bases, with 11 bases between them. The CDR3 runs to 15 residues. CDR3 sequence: CASSYNPGGSYEQYF. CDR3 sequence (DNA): TGTGCCAGCAGTTACAATCCCGGCGGCTCCTACGAGCAGTACTTC.